This T cell receptor (beta chain) was sequenced for a study of CD8 T cells in Susac syndrome. Notes on the study in general: As acknowledged by the study, its TCR sequencing and HLA analysis included a relatively small number of individuals.

CD8+ and CD4+ T cells taken from blood had their TCR beta sequenced. The multiple sclerosis control cohort comprised treatment-naive individuals presenting with stable or active relapsing-remitting disease. While CD8+ and CD4+ T cells were isolated negatively, TEMRA cells were enriched by FACS. The RNA input was 0.5 to 1 ug, and it was reverse transcribed with random hexamers. TCRdb analysed the immunoSEQ multiplex PCR reads with MiXCR anew, one entry per CDR3 protein. The profile covers roughly 300,000 distinct CDR3 sequences, with about 85% appearing a single time and over 0.1% taken by the ten largest. A remark on this clonotype: What it binds is not known.

Germline V gene lookup returns CDR1 DFQATT and CDR2 SNEGSKA (reference sequence). This CDR3 contains 14 residues. The V end was cut by 5 bases, the J end by 0 bases, with 11 bases between. Sequencing input: CD8+ T cells from PBMCs. This clonotype was sampled from a human donor with multiple sclerosis. The gene calls are TRBV20-1 and TRBJ1-5, with D possibly matching TRBD1 (6 bases). CDR3 sequence reads: CSAPTGYSNQPQHF. The CDR3 nucleotides are TGCAGTGCTCCGACAGGTTATAGCAATCAGCCCCAGCATTTT.